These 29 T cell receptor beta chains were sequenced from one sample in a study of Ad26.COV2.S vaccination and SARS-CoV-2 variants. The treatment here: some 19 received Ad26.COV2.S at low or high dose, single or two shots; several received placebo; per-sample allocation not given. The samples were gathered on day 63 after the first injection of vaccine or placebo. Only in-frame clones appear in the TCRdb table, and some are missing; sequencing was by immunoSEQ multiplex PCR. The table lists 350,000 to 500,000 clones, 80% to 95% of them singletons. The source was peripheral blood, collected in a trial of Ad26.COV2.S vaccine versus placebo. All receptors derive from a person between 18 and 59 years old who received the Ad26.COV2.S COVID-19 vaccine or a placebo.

The DNA for the CDR3 is TGTGCCAGCAGCCAAGTGGCGGGGGCCTTAGACGAGCAGTACTTC. Translation gives CASSQVAGALDEQYF. V and J are TRBV14 and TRBJ2-7; possibly TRBD2 for D (7 bases). Trimming left V 1 base short and J 5 bases short, with 15 bases between. Germline V gene sequence: CDR1 SGHDN, CDR2 FVKESK. The CDR3 is 15 amino acids.

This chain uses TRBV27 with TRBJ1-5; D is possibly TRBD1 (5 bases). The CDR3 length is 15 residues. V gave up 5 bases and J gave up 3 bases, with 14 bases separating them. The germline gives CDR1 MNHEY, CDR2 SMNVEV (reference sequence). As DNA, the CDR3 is TGTGCCAGCAGTACCCCGACAGAATCCAATCAGCCCCAGCATTTT. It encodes CASSTPTESNQPQHF.

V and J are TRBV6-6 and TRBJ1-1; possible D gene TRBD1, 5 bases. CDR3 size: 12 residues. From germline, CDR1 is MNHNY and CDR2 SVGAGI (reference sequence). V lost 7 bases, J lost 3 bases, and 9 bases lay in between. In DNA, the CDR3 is TGTGCCAGCATCCGCAGGGACACTGAAGCTTTCTTT. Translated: CASIRRDTEAFF.

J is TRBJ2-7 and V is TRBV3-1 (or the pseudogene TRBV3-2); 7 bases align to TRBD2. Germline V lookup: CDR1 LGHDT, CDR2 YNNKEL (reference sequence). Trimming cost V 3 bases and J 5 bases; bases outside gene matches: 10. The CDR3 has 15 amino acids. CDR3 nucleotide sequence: TGTGCCAGCAGCCAGCCGCGCGGGAGTTCCCACGAGCAGTACTTC. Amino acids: CASSQPRGSSHEQYF.

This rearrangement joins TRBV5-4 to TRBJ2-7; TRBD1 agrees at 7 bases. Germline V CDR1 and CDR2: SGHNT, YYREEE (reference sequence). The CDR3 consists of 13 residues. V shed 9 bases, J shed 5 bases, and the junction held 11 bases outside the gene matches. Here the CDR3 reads CATRKGQRNEQYF. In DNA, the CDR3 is TGTGCCACCCGTAAGGGACAGAGAAACGAGCAGTACTTC.

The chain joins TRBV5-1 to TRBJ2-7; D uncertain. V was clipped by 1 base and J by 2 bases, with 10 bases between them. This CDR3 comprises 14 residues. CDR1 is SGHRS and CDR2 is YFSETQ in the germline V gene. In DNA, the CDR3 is TGCGCCAGCAGCTTGCCGAGCACTACCTACGAGCAGTACTTC. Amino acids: CASSLPSTTYEQYF.

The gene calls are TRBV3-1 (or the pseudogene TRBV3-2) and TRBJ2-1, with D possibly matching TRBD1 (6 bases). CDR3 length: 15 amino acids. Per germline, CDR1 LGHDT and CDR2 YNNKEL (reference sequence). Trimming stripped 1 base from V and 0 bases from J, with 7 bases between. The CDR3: CASSQAGDSYNEQFF. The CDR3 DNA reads TGTGCCAGCAGCCAAGCAGGGGACTCCTACAATGAGCAGTTCTTC.

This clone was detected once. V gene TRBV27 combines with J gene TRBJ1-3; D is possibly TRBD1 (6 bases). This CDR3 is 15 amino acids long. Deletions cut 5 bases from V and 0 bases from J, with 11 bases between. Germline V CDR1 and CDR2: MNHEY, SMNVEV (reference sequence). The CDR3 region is CASSPTGRSGNTIYF. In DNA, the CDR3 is TGTGCCAGCAGTCCGACAGGCCGCTCTGGAAACACCATATATTTT.

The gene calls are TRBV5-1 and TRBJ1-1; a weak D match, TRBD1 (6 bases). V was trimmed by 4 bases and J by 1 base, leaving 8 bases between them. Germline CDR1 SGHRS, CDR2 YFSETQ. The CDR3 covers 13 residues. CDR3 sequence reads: CASSVGQNTEAFF. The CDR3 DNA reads TGCGCCAGCAGCGTGGGACAGAACACTGAAGCTTTCTTT.

The CDR3 sequence: CASSYSGLGYEQYF. The CDR3 region has the DNA TGTGCCAGCAGTTACTCGGGCCTCGGGTACGAGCAGTACTTC. The rearrangement uses TRBV6-5 and TRBJ2-7; unclear D gene. CDR1 is MNHEY and CDR2 is SVGAGI in the germline V gene. The length of the CDR3 is 14 residues. With 0 bases removed from V and 4 bases from J, the gap between germline ends came to 10 bases.

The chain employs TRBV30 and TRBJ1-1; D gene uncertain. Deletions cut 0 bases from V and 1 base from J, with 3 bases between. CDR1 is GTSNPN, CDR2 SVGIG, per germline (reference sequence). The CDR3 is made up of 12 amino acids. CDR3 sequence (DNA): TGTGCCTGGAGTGTCAGGAACACTGAAGCTTTCTTT. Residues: CAWSVRNTEAFF.

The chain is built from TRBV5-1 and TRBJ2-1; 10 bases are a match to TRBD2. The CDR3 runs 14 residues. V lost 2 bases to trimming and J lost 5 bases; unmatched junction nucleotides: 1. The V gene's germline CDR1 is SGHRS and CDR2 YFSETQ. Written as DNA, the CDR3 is TGCGCCAGCAGCTTTACTAGCGGGGACAATGAGCAGTTCTTC. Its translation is CASSFTSGDNEQFF. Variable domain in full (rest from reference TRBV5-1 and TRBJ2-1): KAGVTQTPRYLIKTRGQQVTLSCSPISGHRSVSWYQQTPGQGLQFLFEYFSETQRNKGNFPGRFSGRQFSNSRSEMNVSTLELGDSALYLCASSFTSGDNEQFFGPGTRLTVL.

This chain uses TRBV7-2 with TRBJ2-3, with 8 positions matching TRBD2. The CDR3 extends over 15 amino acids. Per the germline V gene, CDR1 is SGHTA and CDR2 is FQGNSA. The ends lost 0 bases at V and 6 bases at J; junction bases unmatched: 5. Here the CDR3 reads CASSLALTSADTQYF. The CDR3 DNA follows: TGTGCCAGCAGCTTAGCGCTGACTAGCGCGGATACGCAGTATTTT.

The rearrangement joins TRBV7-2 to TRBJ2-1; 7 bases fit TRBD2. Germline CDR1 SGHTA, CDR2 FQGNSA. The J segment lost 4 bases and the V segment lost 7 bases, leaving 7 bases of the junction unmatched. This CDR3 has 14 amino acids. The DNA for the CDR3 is TGTGCCAGCACCCCTAGCGGCACATACAATGAGCAGTTCTTC. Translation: CASTPSGTYNEQFF.

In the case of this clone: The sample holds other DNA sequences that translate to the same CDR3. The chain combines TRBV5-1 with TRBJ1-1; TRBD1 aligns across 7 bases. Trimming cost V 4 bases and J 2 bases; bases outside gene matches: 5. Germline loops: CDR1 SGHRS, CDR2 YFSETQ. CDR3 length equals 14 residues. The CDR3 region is CASSLTGVNTEAFF. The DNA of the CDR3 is TGCGCCAGCAGCCTTACAGGGGTAAACACTGAAGCTTTCTTT. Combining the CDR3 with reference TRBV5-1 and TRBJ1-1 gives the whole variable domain KAGVTQTPRYLIKTRGQQVTLSCSPISGHRSVSWYQQTPGQGLQFLFEYFSETQRNKGNFPGRFSGRQFSNSRSEMNVSTLELGDSALYLCASSLTGVNTEAFFGQGTRLTVV.

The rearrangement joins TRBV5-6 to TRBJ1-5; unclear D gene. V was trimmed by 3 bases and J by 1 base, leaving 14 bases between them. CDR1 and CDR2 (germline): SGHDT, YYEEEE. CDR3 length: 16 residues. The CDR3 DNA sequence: TGTGCCAGCAGCTCTCTCGGGATTACGAGCAATCAGCCCCAGCATTTT. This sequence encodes CASSSLGITSNQPQHF.

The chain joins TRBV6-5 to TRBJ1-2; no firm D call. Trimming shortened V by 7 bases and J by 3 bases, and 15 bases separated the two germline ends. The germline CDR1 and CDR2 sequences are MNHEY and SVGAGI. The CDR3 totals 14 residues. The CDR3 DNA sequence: TGTGCCAGCAAAAAACCAGGATCCGACTATGGCTACACCTTC. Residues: CASKKPGSDYGYTF.

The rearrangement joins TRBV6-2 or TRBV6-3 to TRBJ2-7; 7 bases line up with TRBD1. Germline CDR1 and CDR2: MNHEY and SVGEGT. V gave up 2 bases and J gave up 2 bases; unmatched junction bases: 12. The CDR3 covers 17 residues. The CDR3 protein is CASSYHNDRAPTYEQYF. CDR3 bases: TGTGCCAGCAGTTACCACAATGACAGGGCGCCGACCTACGAGCAGTACTTC.

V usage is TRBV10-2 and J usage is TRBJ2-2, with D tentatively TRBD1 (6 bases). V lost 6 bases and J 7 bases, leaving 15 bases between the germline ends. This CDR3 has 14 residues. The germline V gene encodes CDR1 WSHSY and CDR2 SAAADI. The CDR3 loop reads CASRTQGNGGELFF. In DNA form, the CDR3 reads TGCGCCAGCAGGACACAGGGAAATGGCGGGGAGCTGTTTTTT.

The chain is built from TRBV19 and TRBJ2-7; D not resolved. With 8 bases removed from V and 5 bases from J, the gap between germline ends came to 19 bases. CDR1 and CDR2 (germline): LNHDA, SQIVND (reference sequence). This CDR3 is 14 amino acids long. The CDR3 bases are TGTGCCAGTGCGAATGGACGGTCACTGAACGAGCAGTACTTC. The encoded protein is CASANGRSLNEQYF.

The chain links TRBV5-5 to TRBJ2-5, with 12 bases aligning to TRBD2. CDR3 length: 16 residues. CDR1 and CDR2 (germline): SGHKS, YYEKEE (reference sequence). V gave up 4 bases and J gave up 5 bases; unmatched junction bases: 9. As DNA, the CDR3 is TGTGCCAGCAGCCAAAAGACTAGCGGGAGTGGTGAGACCCAGTACTTC. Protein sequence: CASSQKTSGSGETQYF.

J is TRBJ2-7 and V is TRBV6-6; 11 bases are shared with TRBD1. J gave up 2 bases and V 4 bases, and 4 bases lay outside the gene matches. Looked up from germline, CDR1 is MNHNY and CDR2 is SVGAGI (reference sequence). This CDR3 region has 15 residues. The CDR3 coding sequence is TGTGCCAGCAGTTGGGACAGGGGGGATACCTACGAGCAGTACTTC. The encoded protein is CASSWDRGDTYEQYF.

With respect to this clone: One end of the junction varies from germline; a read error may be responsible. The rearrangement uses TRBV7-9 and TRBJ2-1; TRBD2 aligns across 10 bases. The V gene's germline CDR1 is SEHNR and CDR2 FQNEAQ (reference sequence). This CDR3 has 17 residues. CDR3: CASNRGPVGTSDLELFF. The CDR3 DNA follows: TGTGCCAGCAACCGGGGCCCGGTTGGGACTAGCGATTTAGAGCTGTTCTTC. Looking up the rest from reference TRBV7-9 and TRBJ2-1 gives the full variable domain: DTGVSQNPRHKITKRGQNVTFRCDPISEHNRLYWYRQTLGQGPEFLTYFQNEAQLEKSRLLSDRFSAERPKGSFSTLEIQRTEQGDSAMYLCASNRGPVGTSDLELFFGPGTRLTVL.

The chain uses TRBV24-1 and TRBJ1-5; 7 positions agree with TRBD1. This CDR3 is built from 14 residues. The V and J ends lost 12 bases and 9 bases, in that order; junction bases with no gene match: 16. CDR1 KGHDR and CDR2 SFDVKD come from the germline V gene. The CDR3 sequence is CAPFPPGGLLPQHF. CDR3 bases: TGTGCCCCCTTTCCGCCAGGGGGGCTGTTGCCCCAGCATTTT.

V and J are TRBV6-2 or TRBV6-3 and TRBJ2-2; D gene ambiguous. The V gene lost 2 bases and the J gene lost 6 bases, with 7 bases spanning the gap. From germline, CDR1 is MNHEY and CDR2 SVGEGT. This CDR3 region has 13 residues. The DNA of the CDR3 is TGTGCCAGCAGTTACCGGCGCGCCGGGGAGCTGTTTTTT. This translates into CASSYRRAGELFF.

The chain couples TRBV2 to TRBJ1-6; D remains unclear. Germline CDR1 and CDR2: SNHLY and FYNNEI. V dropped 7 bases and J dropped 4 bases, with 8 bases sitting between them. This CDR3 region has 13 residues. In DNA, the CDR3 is TGTGCCAGCACTCAACAGTATAATTCACCCCTCCACTTT. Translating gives CASTQQYNSPLHF.

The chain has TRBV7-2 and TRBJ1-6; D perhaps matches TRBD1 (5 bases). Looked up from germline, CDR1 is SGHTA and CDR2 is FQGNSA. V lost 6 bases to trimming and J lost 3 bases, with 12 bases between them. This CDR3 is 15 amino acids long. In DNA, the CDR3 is TGTGCCAGCAGTCTCTCGGGGGTCTATAATTCACCCCTCCACTTT. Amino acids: CASSLSGVYNSPLHF.

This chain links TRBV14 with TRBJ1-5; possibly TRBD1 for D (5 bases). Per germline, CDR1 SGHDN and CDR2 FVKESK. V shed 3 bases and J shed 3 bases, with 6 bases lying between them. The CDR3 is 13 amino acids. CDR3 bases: TGTGCCAGCAGCCACAGGGTCAATCAGCCCCAGCATTTT. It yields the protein CASSHRVNQPQHF.

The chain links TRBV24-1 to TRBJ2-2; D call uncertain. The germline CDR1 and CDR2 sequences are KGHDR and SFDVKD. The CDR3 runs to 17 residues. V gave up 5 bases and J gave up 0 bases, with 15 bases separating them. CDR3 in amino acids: CATSVTLEHTNTGELFF. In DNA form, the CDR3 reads TGTGCCACCAGTGTCACCCTCGAGCATACGAACACCGGGGAGCTGTTTTTT.